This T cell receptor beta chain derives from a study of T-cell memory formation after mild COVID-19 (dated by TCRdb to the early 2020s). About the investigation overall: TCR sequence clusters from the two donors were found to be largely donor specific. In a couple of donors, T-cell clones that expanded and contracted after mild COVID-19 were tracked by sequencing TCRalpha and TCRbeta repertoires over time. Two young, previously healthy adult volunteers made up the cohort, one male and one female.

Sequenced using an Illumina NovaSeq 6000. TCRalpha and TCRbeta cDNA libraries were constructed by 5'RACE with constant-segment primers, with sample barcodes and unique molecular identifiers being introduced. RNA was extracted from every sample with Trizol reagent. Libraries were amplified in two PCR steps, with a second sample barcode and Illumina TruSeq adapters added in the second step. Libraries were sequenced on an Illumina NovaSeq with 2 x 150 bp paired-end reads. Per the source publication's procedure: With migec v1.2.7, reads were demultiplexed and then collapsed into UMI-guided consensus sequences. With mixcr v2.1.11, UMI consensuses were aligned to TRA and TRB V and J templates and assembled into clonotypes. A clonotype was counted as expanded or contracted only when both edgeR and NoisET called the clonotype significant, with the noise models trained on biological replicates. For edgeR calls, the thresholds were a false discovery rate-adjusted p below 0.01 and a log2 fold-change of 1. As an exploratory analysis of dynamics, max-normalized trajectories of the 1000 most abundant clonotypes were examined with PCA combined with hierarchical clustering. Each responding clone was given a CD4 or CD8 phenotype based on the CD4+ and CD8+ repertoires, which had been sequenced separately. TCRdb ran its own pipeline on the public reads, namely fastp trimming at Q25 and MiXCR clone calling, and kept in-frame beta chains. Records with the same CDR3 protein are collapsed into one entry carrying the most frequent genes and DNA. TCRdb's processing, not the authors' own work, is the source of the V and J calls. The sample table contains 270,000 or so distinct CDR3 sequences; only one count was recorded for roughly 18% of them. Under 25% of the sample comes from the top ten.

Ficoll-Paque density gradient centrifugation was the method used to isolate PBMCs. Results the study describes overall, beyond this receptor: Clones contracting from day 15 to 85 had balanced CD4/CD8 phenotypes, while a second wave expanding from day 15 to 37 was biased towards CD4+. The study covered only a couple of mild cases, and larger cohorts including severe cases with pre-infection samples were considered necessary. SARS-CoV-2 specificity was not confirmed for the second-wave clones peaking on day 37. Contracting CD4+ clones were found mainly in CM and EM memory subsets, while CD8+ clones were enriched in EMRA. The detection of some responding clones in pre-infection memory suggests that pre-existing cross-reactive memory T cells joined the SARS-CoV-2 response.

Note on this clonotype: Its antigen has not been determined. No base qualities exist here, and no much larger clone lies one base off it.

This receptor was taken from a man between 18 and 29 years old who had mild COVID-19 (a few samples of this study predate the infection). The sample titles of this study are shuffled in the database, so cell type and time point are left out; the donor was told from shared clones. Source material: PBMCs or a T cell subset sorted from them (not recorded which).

The CDR3 corresponds to CASATGGVQYF. The DNA is TGTGCCTCGGCCACCGGAGGCGTGCAGTACTTC. The V and J segments used are TRBV6-6 and TRBJ2-7; the D segment could be TRBD2, given 5 matching bases. Per the germline V gene (reference sequence), MNHNY is the CDR1 and SVGAGI is the CDR2. The CDR3 contains 11 residues, cysteine and phenylalanine counted. The retained sequence is limited to the CDR3, 33 bases, with the frame set at the first base. V gives up 11 bases and J gives up 9 bases, and the segment between their germline ends measures 17 bases.